Following are 13 T cell receptor beta chains from one sample sequenced in a study of T cells expressing NK-cell markers. TCRdb re-called the 5' RACE reads and gives one entry per CDR3 protein, without DNA. In all, the sample yields some 390,000 distinct CDR3 sequences. Sequencing used blood T cells: a sorted CD56 or NKG2C T cell subset, CD4+ or CD8+ T cells, or bulk PBMC T cells (not recorded which). These receptors were obtained from a woman in her fifties or sixties in good health.

The genes are TRBV10-3 and TRBJ2-1; lacking DNA, the TRBD1 call made by TCRdb goes unchecked. CDR1 ENHRY and CDR2 SYGVKD come from the germline V gene. The CDR3 covers 12 residues. The CDR3 reads CAINRGGNEQFF.

The chain uses TRBV12-3 or TRBV12-4 and TRBJ1-5. The CDR3 runs to 13 residues. CDR3: CASSFALVQPQHF.

This chain uses TRBV6-6 with TRBJ2-2; TCRdb names TRBD2, which stays unverified in the absence of DNA. There are 19 residues in the CDR3. The germline V gene encodes CDR1 MNHNY and CDR2 SVGAGI (reference sequence). The CDR3 protein is CASSYSTDPSETNTGELFF.

The J gene is TRBJ2-1, the V gene TRBV30; TCRdb's D call of TRBD2 is untestable without DNA. Germline V gene data show CDR1 as GTSNPN and CDR2 as SVGIG (reference sequence). This CDR3 has 15 amino acids. The CDR3 region is CAWVVTSGSISEQFF.

CDR3 in amino acids: CASSPTTSGREAGELFF. This chain joins TRBV6-5 and TRBJ2-2; TCRdb's D call of TRBD2 is untestable without DNA. Germline V gene data show CDR1 as MNHEY and CDR2 as SVGAGI. This CDR3 has 17 amino acids.

This chain joins TRBV24-1 and TRBJ2-2; TCRdb's D gene call, TRBD2, goes unchecked for lack of DNA. In germline, CDR1 is KGHDR, CDR2 SFDVKD. This CDR3 is 14 amino acids long. CDR3 protein: CATSEARNTGELFF.

V and J are TRBV19 and TRBJ2-1; the D call of TRBD2 rests on TCRdb alone, since no DNA is present to check it. The length of the CDR3 is 18 residues. CDR1 is LNHDA, CDR2 SQIVND, per germline (reference sequence). The CDR3 is CASSITGRAGSSYNEQFF.

V and J are TRBV7-8 and TRBJ1-2; the TRBD1 assignment by TCRdb is unverifiable without DNA. Germline V gene data show CDR1 as SGHVS and CDR2 as FQNEAQ. The length of the CDR3 is 14 residues. The CDR3 reads CASSVTGGNYGYTF.

The J gene is TRBJ1-5, the V gene TRBV30. Germline lookup yields CDR1 GTSNPN and CDR2 SVGIG (reference sequence). The CDR3 spans 15 residues. The CDR3 loop is CAWSVGRLSNQPQHF.

The J gene is TRBJ1-5, the V gene TRBV20-1. This CDR3 region has 12 residues. Germline assignment: CDR1 DFQATT and CDR2 SNEGSKA (reference sequence). CDR3 in amino acids: CSADEGRSPQHF.

The J gene is TRBJ2-3, the V gene TRBV12-3 or TRBV12-4; without DNA, the TCRdb call of TRBD1 cannot be checked. The CDR3 covers 14 residues. The CDR3 sequence is CASRYGGTLDTQYF.

The chain recombines TRBV7-8 with TRBJ2-5. There are 13 residues in the CDR3. CDR1 SGHVS and CDR2 FQNEAQ come from the germline V gene. CDR3 protein: CASSLPERETQYF.

The chain combines TRBV4-1 with TRBJ2-7; TCRdb outputs TRBD2, but without DNA this stays unchecked. The CDR3 contains 17 residues. CDR1 is MGHRA and CDR2 is YSYEKL in the germline V gene. Here the CDR3 reads CASSQEFGTLSSYEQYF.